This T cell receptor beta chain was sequenced during a study of T cells after yellow fever vaccination. TCRdb reprocessed the 5' RACE reads via MiXCR and lists one record per CDR3 protein. The sample holds over 300,000 distinct CDR3 sequences; 3.6% are singletons and the top ten take about a quarter. V lost 3 bases, J lost 8 bases, and 13 bases lay in between. CDR3 size: 12 residues. The germline CDR1 and CDR2 sequences are DFQATT and SNEGSKA (reference sequence). In its sample, this clonotype was seen a few times. The material sequenced was PBMCs, taken on the day of the yellow fever booster vaccination. This chain connects TRBV20-1 to TRBJ1-1; D is ambiguous. This receptor was obtained from a man between 18 and 35 years old who received the YFV17D yellow fever vaccine. As DNA, the CDR3 is TGCAGTGCTAGCCCGTCCGGGGTCGAAGCTTTCTTT. Protein product: CSASPSGVEAFF.